A selection of T cell receptor beta chains follows, all from one sample in a study of blood T cell repertoires in COVID-19. Profiling relied on immunoSEQ multiplex PCR, and the TCRdb table lists in-frame clones only, not all of them. The repertoire holds 490,000 or so clones, with around nine tenths as singletons. Sequencing was carried out using PBMCs or T cells enriched from blood (not recorded which). These receptor sequences come from a woman aged 55-70 years who had recovered from COVID-19. The CDR3 runs from the conserved cysteine through the conserved F or W. The order of the fields is J gene, D gene, V gene, clone size, CDR3 protein, CDR3 DNA. D genes are given only for firm matches. Where a row states a size, it is once, few, many or the class of an expanded clone; other rows omit it.

TRBJ2-7 | NA | TRBV5-1 | NA | CASSLDGGEQYF | TGCGCCAGCAGCTTGGACGGTGGCGAGCAGTACTTC
TRBJ1-1 | NA | TRBV6-5 | NA | CASSYSADSLTEAFF | TGTGCCAGCAGTTACTCCGCGGACAGCCTCACTGAAGCTTTCTTT
TRBJ2-7 | NA | TRBV6-4 | NA | CASRRVLPPYEQYF | TGTGCCAGCAGGCGGGTCCTTCCCCCCTACGAGCAGTACTTC
TRBJ2-2 | NA | TRBV5-1 | once | CASSLGGTPQELFF | TGCGCCAGCAGCTTGGGGGGGACTCCCCAGGAGCTGTTTTTT
TRBJ2-1 | NA | TRBV13 | NA | CASSKTVGGIRNEQFF | TGTGCCAGCAGCAAAACTGTGGGGGGAATTCGGAATGAGCAGTTCTTC
TRBJ1-6 | NA | TRBV6-5 | NA | CATPGASSYNSPLHF | TGTGCCACCCCTGGGGCGAGCTCCTATAATTCACCCCTCCACTTT
TRBJ2-1 | TRBD1 | TRBV11-2 | NA | CASSSRDRETYNEQFF | TGTGCCAGCAGCTCCCGCGACAGGGAGACCTACAATGAGCAGTTCTTC
TRBJ2-2 | NA | TRBV19 | few | CASSIRTTNTGELFF | TGTGCCAGTAGTATAAGGACAACGAACACCGGGGAGCTGTTTTTT
TRBJ1-1 | NA | TRBV4-2 | NA | CASSPGNTEAFF | TGTGCCAGCAGTCCGGGGAACACTGAAGCTTTCTTT
TRBJ2-2 | TRBD2 | TRBV5-8 | NA | CASSVVGGTILNTGELFF | TGTGCCAGCAGCGTTGTCGGGGGGACTATACTGAACACCGGGGAGCTGTTTTTT
TRBJ1-3 | NA | TRBV6-5 | NA | CASSFRRVGSGNTIYF | TGTGCCAGCAGTTTTCGCAGGGTAGGCTCTGGAAACACCATATATTTT
TRBJ2-7 | TRBD1 | TRBV2 | NA | CASSRDRVSSYEQYF | TGTGCCAGCAGCCGGGACAGGGTGAGCTCTTACGAGCAGTACTTC
TRBJ2-2 | NA | TRBV6-5 | once | CASQKGRLTGELFF | TGTGCCAGCCAAAAGGGGAGGTTGACCGGGGAGCTGTTTTTT
TRBJ1-5 | TRBD1 | TRBV11-2 | NA | CASSLYGTENQPQHF | TGTGCCAGCAGCTTATATGGGACAGAGAATCAGCCCCAGCATTTT
TRBJ2-2 | NA | TRBV7-9 | NA | CASLSGRGTGELFF | TGTGCCAGCCTCTCAGGGCGGGGCACCGGGGAGCTGTTTTTT
TRBJ2-5 | NA | TRBV14 | NA | CASSQVGGVQETQYF | TGTGCCAGCAGCCAAGTTGGAGGGGTCCAAGAGACCCAGTACTTC
TRBJ2-2 | TRBD1 | TRBV2 | NA | CASSETGGTGELFF | TGTGCCAGCAGTGAGACAGGGGGCACCGGGGAGCTGTTTTTT
TRBJ2-2 | NA | TRBV2 | once | CANQQGPTGELFF | TGTGCCAACCAACAGGGTCCCACCGGGGAGCTGTTTTTT
TRBJ1-1 | TRBD1 | TRBV7-8 | NA | CASSLDRGTEAFF | TGTGCCAGCAGCTTGGACAGGGGGACTGAAGCTTTCTTT
TRBJ1-2 | NA | TRBV30 | NA | CAWSVLKSYTF | TGTGCCTGGAGTGTACTGAAGTCCTACACCTTC
TRBJ2-2 | NA | TRBV19 | NA | CASSIQHQQTGELFF | TGTGCCAGTAGTATTCAGCACCAACAGACCGGGGAGCTGTTTTTT
TRBJ2-5 | NA | TRBV6-5 | once | CASSSQGETQYF | TGTGCCAGCAGTTCCCAGGGGGAGACCCAGTACTTC
TRBJ1-2 | NA | TRBV20-1 | NA | CSASEGRERGYGYTF | TGCAGTGCTAGTGAAGGGCGGGAACGGGGCTATGGCTACACCTTC
TRBJ2-3 | NA | TRBV13 | NA | CASSRPMLGTDTQYF | TGTGCCAGCAGCCGCCCTATGCTCGGCACAGATACGCAGTATTTT
TRBJ1-3 | NA | TRBV11-2 | NA | CASSRVAGFNTIYF | TGTGCCAGCAGCCGGGTGGCCGGGTTCAACACCATATATTTT
TRBJ2-2 | TRBD2 | TRBV4-1 | NA | CASSQDGGRGRGANTGELFF | TGCGCCAGCAGCCAAGACGGGGGGCGGGGGCGGGGGGCGAACACCGGGGAGCTGTTTTTT
TRBJ1-2 | NA | TRBV4-1 | NA | CASSQAPGWYDGYTF | TGCGCCAGCAGCCAAGCCCCAGGGTGGTATGATGGCTACACCTTC
TRBJ2-3 | NA | TRBV7-9 | NA | CASSLGLATDTQYF | TGTGCCAGCAGCTTAGGGCTAGCAACAGATACGCAGTATTTT
TRBJ1-5 | NA | TRBV21-1 | NA | CASSPDGTGVDQPQHF | TGTGCCAGCAGCCCCGACGGGACAGGGGTAGATCAGCCCCAGCATTTT
TRBJ2-1 | NA | TRBV24-1 | NA | CATSTAYNEQFF | TGTGCCACCAGTACAGCCTACAATGAGCAGTTCTTC
TRBJ2-6 | NA | TRBV5-6 | NA | CAGRRAGANVLTF | TGTGCCGGAAGGCGGGCCGGGGCCAACGTCCTGACTTTC
TRBJ2-6 | NA | TRBV5-1 | NA | CASSLREHTISGANVLTF | TGCGCCAGCAGCTTGAGGGAGCACACCATCTCTGGGGCCAACGTCCTGACTTTC
TRBJ1-6 | TRBD1 | TRBV3-1/TRBV3-2 | NA | CASSTGTANSPLHF | TGTGCCAGCAGCACCGGGACAGCAAATTCACCCCTCCACTTT
TRBJ1-4 | TRBD1 | TRBV30 | NA | CAWDRGLPNEKLFF | TGTGCCTGGGACAGGGGCCTGCCTAATGAAAAACTGTTTTTT
TRBJ1-5 | NA | TRBV25-1 | NA | CASSQGYQPQHF | TGTGCCAGCAGCCAGGGTTATCAGCCCCAGCATTTT
TRBJ1-1 | TRBD1 | TRBV19 | NA | CASTRTGGTEAFF | TGTGCCAGTACCAGAACAGGGGGGACTGAAGCTTTCTTT
TRBJ1-5 | NA | TRBV5-1 | NA | CASSLASGGNQPQHF | TGCGCCAGCAGCTTGGCCAGTGGGGGGAATCAGCCCCAGCATTTT
TRBJ2-3 | TRBD2 | TRBV10-3 | NA | CAISETSGGPGTDTQYF | TGTGCCATCAGTGAAACTAGCGGGGGGCCAGGCACAGATACGCAGTATTTT
TRBJ2-6 | TRBD1 | TRBV10-3 | NA | CAISELDSGGASGANVLTF | TGTGCCATCAGTGAGCTGGATTCAGGGGGAGCCTCTGGGGCCAACGTCCTGACTTTC
TRBJ1-6 | NA | TRBV21-1 | NA | CASSKAESLGQGRICNSPLHF | TGTGCCAGCAGCAAAGCGGAGTCTCTTGGGCAGGGTAGAATTTGCAATTCACCCCTCCACTTT
TRBJ1-2 | NA | TRBV3-1/TRBV3-2 | NA | CASSQQSGTTNYGYTF | TGTGCCAGCAGCCAACAATCTGGGACAACTAACTATGGCTACACCTTC